This entry is about one T cell receptor beta chain. The antigen it recognizes is unknown. Per-base quality was not reported, and no clone a single base away is much larger than it. The sample comes from a study of radiation and T cells in renal cell carcinoma (dated by TCRdb to the early 2020s). At the level of the whole study: The samples were obtained from a clinical trial, where primary renal cell carcinomas were treated with 15 Gy stereotactic body radiation therapy and then removed by nephrectomy 4 weeks afterward. In total, about 50 samples, comprising roughly 25 tumors and some 27 peripheral blood samples, were subjected to TCR beta sequencing. In the approximately 53 samples combined, roughly 4.4 million unique CDR3 nucleotide sequences were found, encoding roughly 3,000,000 unique CDR3 amino acid sequences. Results and caveats for the whole study, not just this receptor: The single-armed trial design could not address effects of radiation dose or scheduling on the TCR repertoire. In blood, the top tumor clonotypes increased from baseline to 2 weeks after radiation and then shrank by 4 weeks, which suggests a temporary expansion of tumor-resident clones. Dynamics of the blood repertoire were not tracked past 4 weeks after treatment. Because pretreatment tumor biopsies were not available, the study could not determine whether clonotypes were already present within the tumor at baseline.

TCR beta libraries were generated from genomic DNA with the immunoSEQ kit, following the manufacturer's recommendations. Library preparation used a first multiplex PCR with proprietary primers, then a second PCR adding unique barcodes, with bead cleanups after each round. A kit-provided positive control reaction and a negative control reaction were included in every sample batch. The final libraries were assessed on an Agilent 4200 TapeStation D1000 ScreenTape, pooled by volume, and quantified by qPCR. Sequencing was performed on an Illumina NextSeq500 with a MidOutput 150-cycle cartridge, and 156 Read1 and 15 Index1 cycles were run with kit custom primers. The pooled library was loaded at 0.8 to 1 pM with a 20% PhiX control spike-in. For the original study's pipeline: Vendor-processed data were analyzed in R, and a clonotype was defined as all T cells sharing the same CDR3 nucleotide sequence. In the clone abundance analyses, frequencies in each sample were normalized to that sample's 10,000 most abundant clones. Before analysis, public T cell clones were removed, and these numbered fewer than six per sample on average. Tumor-enriched and baseline blood-enriched clonotypes were defined by at least a 32-fold difference in abundance between compartments. A beta-binomial differential abundance model was used to identify clonotypes that expanded or contracted between blood time points. The Baroni-Urbani and Buser coefficient was used to measure tumor-blood repertoire similarity, and groups were compared with two-tailed Wilcoxon tests in R. TCRdb took over this immuneACCESS table, retaining in-frame rearrangements with V and J assigned. Such tables are incomplete; in checked studies, under half of the missing clones stem from an unresolved V gene, and the remainder is unexplained. V and J calls plus clone size are reproduced from that table; the DNA served to infer D and trimming. This sample has roughly 100,000 clones in its table, and 70% to 85% of those were observed once. 6% to 7% of the sample is in the top ten clones.

The time point label of this sample denotes: baseline pretreatment blood. What this sample's treatment or condition label stands for: 15 Gy SBRT to primary tumor, nephrectomy 4 weeks later. Serial peripheral blood from radiation-treated patients was sampled at baseline, 2 weeks and 4 weeks after SBRT to track tumor-enriched clonotypes. Every patient had renal cell carcinoma of clear cell pathology. Genomic DNA for TCR sequencing was prepared using the QIAamp DNA Blood Mini Kit (Qiagen). The analyses included only samples that passed all quality control checks. Taken from cysteine to phenylalanine, the CDR3 has 15 residues. Kept here is only the CDR3 DNA, which spans 45 bases and is read in frame from base 1. The germline V gene supplies CDR1 MDHEN and CDR2 SYDVKM. V lost 4 bases and J lost 2 bases, and the count of bases not matched to a germline gene is 7.

This receptor chain uses TRBV28 and TRBJ2-7; TRBD2 fits 8 bases in the junction. Material: blood, obtained from a patient whose treatment included radiotherapy and nephrectomy. The TCR sequence derives from a man aged 60-69 years with renal cell carcinoma. The DNA sequence follows: TGTGCCAGCAGTTCCCTCCAAGCGGGGGCCTACGAGCAGTACTTC. Its protein is CASSSLQAGAYEQYF.